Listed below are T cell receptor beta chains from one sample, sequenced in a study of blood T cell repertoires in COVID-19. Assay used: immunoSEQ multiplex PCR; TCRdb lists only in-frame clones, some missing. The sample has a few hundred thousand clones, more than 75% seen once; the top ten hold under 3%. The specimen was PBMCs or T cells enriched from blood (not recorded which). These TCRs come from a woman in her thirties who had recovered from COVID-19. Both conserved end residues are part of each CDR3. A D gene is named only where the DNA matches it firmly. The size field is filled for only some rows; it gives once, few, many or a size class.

CDR3 protein: CASSQSHGSYGYTF
CDR3 DNA: TGTGCCAGCTCACAATCCCACGGGAGCTATGGCTACACCTTC
clone size: -
D gene: -
J gene: TRBJ1-2
V gene: TRBV18

CDR3 protein: CASSLRGKPQHF
CDR3 DNA: TGTGCCAGCAGCCTGCGGGGTAAGCCCCAGCATTTT
clone size: -
D gene: -
J gene: TRBJ1-5
V gene: TRBV5-8

CDR3 protein: CASSLLSGSSYNEQFF
CDR3 DNA: TGTGCCAGCTCACTCCTTAGCGGGAGCTCCTACAATGAGCAGTTCTTC
clone size: -
D gene: TRBD2
J gene: TRBJ2-1
V gene: TRBV18

CDR3 protein: CASSQLAYNSPLHF
CDR3 DNA: TGTGCCAGCAGCCAACTCGCCTATAATTCACCCCTCCACTTT
clone size: few
D gene: -
J gene: TRBJ1-6
V gene: TRBV3-1/TRBV3-2

CDR3 protein: CASSAAVGSGYEQYF
CDR3 DNA: TGTGCCAGCAGCGCAGCCGTCGGGTCTGGGTACGAGCAGTACTTC
clone size: -
D gene: -
J gene: TRBJ2-7
V gene: TRBV7-2

CDR3 protein: CASSPRSYNEQFF
CDR3 DNA: TGTGCCAGCAGCCCCAGGTCGTACAATGAGCAGTTCTTC
clone size: -
D gene: -
J gene: TRBJ2-1
V gene: TRBV3-1/TRBV3-2

CDR3 protein: CASSPAGTGGFRGGYTF
CDR3 DNA: TGTGCCAGCAGCCCCGCCGGGACAGGGGGTTTCCGAGGTGGCTACACCTTC
clone size: -
D gene: TRBD1
J gene: TRBJ1-2
V gene: TRBV3-1/TRBV3-2

CDR3 protein: CASSLGWGQGLGYGYTF
CDR3 DNA: TGTGCCAGCAGCTTAGGCTGGGGACAGGGCCTAGGATATGGCTACACCTTC
clone size: -
D gene: TRBD1
J gene: TRBJ1-2
V gene: TRBV11-2

CDR3 protein: CASSLRDSGNTIYF
CDR3 DNA: TGTGCCAGCAGCCTCAGGGACTCTGGAAACACCATATATTTT
clone size: once
D gene: -
J gene: TRBJ1-3
V gene: TRBV3-1/TRBV3-2

CDR3 protein: CASSLSIAQPQHF
CDR3 DNA: TGTGCCAGCAGTTTATCGATAGCTCAGCCCCAGCATTTT
clone size: -
D gene: -
J gene: TRBJ1-5
V gene: TRBV27

CDR3 protein: CASSEPGRAKNEQFF
CDR3 DNA: TGCGCCAGCAGTGAGCCCGGGAGGGCCAAGAATGAGCAGTTCTTC
clone size: -
D gene: TRBD2
J gene: TRBJ2-1
V gene: TRBV10-2

CDR3 protein: CASSPTGVQGSPLHF
CDR3 DNA: TGTGCCAGCAGTCCCACAGGGGTCCAGGGGTCACCCCTCCACTTT
clone size: -
D gene: TRBD1
J gene: TRBJ1-6
V gene: TRBV6-5

CDR3 protein: CAIVTGVGDTQYF
CDR3 DNA: TGTGCCATCGTAACAGGGGTCGGGGATACGCAGTATTTT
clone size: -
D gene: TRBD1
J gene: TRBJ2-3
V gene: TRBV24-1

CDR3 protein: CASTMPGFSGNTIYF
CDR3 DNA: TGTGCCAGCACCATGCCGGGGTTCTCTGGAAACACCATATATTTT
clone size: -
D gene: -
J gene: TRBJ1-3
V gene: TRBV6-9

CDR3 protein: CASSLLGDSSYGYTF
CDR3 DNA: TGTGCCAGTAGTTTATTGGGGGACAGCTCCTATGGCTACACCTTC
clone size: -
D gene: TRBD1
J gene: TRBJ1-2
V gene: TRBV19

CDR3 protein: CASSLQAGGQETQYF
CDR3 DNA: TGTGCCAGCAGCTTACAGGCGGGGGGACAAGAGACCCAGTACTTC
clone size: -
D gene: TRBD2
J gene: TRBJ2-5
V gene: TRBV7-2

CDR3 protein: CASRDDIYEQYF
CDR3 DNA: TGTGCCAGCAGGGATGACATCTACGAGCAGTACTTC
clone size: -
D gene: -
J gene: TRBJ2-7
V gene: TRBV2

CDR3 protein: CASTLAGGRGLNGYTF
CDR3 DNA: TGTGCCAGCACCCTAGCGGGGGGCAGGGGGCTAAATGGCTACACCTTC
clone size: -
D gene: TRBD1
J gene: TRBJ1-2
V gene: TRBV7-9

CDR3 protein: CASSLVLVFGQPQHF
CDR3 DNA: TGTGCCAGCAGCTTAGTGCTGGTTTTCGGGCAGCCCCAGCATTTT
clone size: -
D gene: -
J gene: TRBJ1-5
V gene: TRBV7-6

CDR3 protein: CASSVTGSQETQYF
CDR3 DNA: TGTGCCAGCAGCGTAACTGGTTCCCAAGAGACCCAGTACTTC
clone size: -
D gene: -
J gene: TRBJ2-5
V gene: TRBV7-9

CDR3 protein: CASSYSKFQGGTEAFF
CDR3 DNA: TGTGCCAGCAGTTACTCGAAATTCCAGGGTGGCACTGAAGCTTTCTTT
clone size: -
D gene: -
J gene: TRBJ1-1
V gene: TRBV6-5

CDR3 protein: CASDSQGRVNQPQHF
CDR3 DNA: TGTGCCAGCGATAGTCAGGGGAGGGTCAATCAGCCCCAGCATTTT
clone size: -
D gene: -
J gene: TRBJ1-5
V gene: TRBV19

CDR3 protein: CASSLGTGDTEAFF
CDR3 DNA: TGTGCCAGCAGCCTAGGGACAGGCGACACTGAAGCTTTCTTT
clone size: -
D gene: TRBD1
J gene: TRBJ1-1
V gene: TRBV28

CDR3 protein: CASSPNGLAGGGPYNEQFF
CDR3 DNA: TGCGCCAGCAGCCCCAATGGGCTAGCGGGAGGGGGACCCTACAATGAGCAGTTCTTC
clone size: -
D gene: TRBD2
J gene: TRBJ2-1
V gene: TRBV5-1

CDR3 protein: CAAFEGAPGNTIYF
CDR3 DNA: TGTGCCGCTTTCGAGGGGGCGCCTGGAAACACCATATATTTT
clone size: -
D gene: TRBD1
J gene: TRBJ1-3
V gene: TRBV28

CDR3 protein: CASSLILGPTGELFF
CDR3 DNA: TGCGCCAGCAGCTTGATCCTTGGGCCTACCGGGGAGCTGTTTTTT
clone size: -
D gene: -
J gene: TRBJ2-2
V gene: TRBV5-1

CDR3 protein: CASRSNYGYTF
CDR3 DNA: TGTGCCAGCAGAAGCAACTATGGCTACACCTTC
clone size: -
D gene: -
J gene: TRBJ1-2
V gene: TRBV7-8

CDR3 protein: CASSPIPTGVVGQYF
CDR3 DNA: TGTGCCAGCAGCCCAATACCAACAGGGGTGGTGGGGCAGTACTTC
clone size: -
D gene: TRBD1
J gene: TRBJ2-7
V gene: TRBV7-8

CDR3 protein: CATSDSGDRGNYGYTF
CDR3 DNA: TGTGCCACCAGTGATTCCGGGGACAGGGGTAACTATGGCTACACCTTC
clone size: -
D gene: TRBD1
J gene: TRBJ1-2
V gene: TRBV24-1

CDR3 protein: CASSLPRGKSSYEQYF
CDR3 DNA: TGTGCCAGCAGCCTTCCCAGGGGCAAAAGCTCCTACGAGCAGTACTTC
clone size: -
D gene: -
J gene: TRBJ2-7
V gene: TRBV5-6

CDR3 protein: CASSLNSDEQYF
CDR3 DNA: TGTGCCAGCAGTCTAAACTCCGACGAGCAGTACTTC
clone size: -
D gene: -
J gene: TRBJ2-7
V gene: TRBV28

CDR3 protein: CASSPETGEGEKLFF
CDR3 DNA: TGTGCCAGCAGCCCCGAGACAGGGGAGGGTGAAAAACTGTTTTTT
clone size: -
D gene: TRBD1
J gene: TRBJ1-4
V gene: TRBV2

CDR3 protein: CASSGGQSSYEQYF
CDR3 DNA: TGTGCCAGCAGTGGAGGGCAGAGCTCCTACGAGCAGTACTTC
clone size: -
D gene: -
J gene: TRBJ2-7
V gene: TRBV6-2/TRBV6-3

CDR3 protein: CASSLAGRGGTEAFF
CDR3 DNA: TGTGCCAGCAGCTTAGCGGGGAGGGGCGGCACTGAAGCTTTCTTT
clone size: -
D gene: -
J gene: TRBJ1-1
V gene: TRBV7-9

CDR3 protein: CASSLFGQPQHF
CDR3 DNA: TGTGCCAGCAGTTTGTTCGGTCAGCCCCAGCATTTT
clone size: -
D gene: -
J gene: TRBJ1-5
V gene: TRBV28

CDR3 protein: CATSRDRGAETQYF
CDR3 DNA: TGTGCCACCAGCAGGGACAGGGGTGCTGAGACCCAGTACTTC
clone size: few
D gene: TRBD1
J gene: TRBJ2-5
V gene: TRBV15

CDR3 protein: CATQGEDTEAFF
CDR3 DNA: TGCGCCACCCAGGGTGAGGACACTGAAGCTTTCTTT
clone size: -
D gene: -
J gene: TRBJ1-1
V gene: TRBV5-1

CDR3 protein: CASSDWGRASEKLFF
CDR3 DNA: TGTGCCAGCAGTGATTGGGGCAGGGCGAGCGAAAAACTGTTTTTT
clone size: once
D gene: -
J gene: TRBJ1-4
V gene: TRBV25-1

CDR3 protein: CASSRGRGGNTEAFF
CDR3 DNA: TGCGCCAGCAGCAGAGGGAGGGGAGGGAATACTGAAGCTTTCTTT
clone size: -
D gene: -
J gene: TRBJ1-1
V gene: TRBV5-1

CDR3 protein: CASSPRYGYNEQFF
CDR3 DNA: TGTGCCAGCAGCCCCCGCTACGGCTACAATGAGCAGTTCTTC
clone size: -
D gene: -
J gene: TRBJ2-1
V gene: TRBV7-9

CDR3 protein: CASSGVGAGRASNEQFF
CDR3 DNA: TGTGCCAGCAGCGGGGTGGGGGCAGGGAGGGCAAGTAATGAGCAGTTCTTC
clone size: -
D gene: -
J gene: TRBJ2-1
V gene: TRBV7-6

CDR3 protein: CASSLATGGSPHEQYF
CDR3 DNA: TGTGCCAGCAGCTTGGCCACTGGCGGGAGCCCCCACGAGCAGTACTTC
clone size: -
D gene: TRBD2
J gene: TRBJ2-7
V gene: TRBV5-4